Presented here are 5 T cell receptor beta chains from one specimen sequenced in a study of CD8+ T cells in alopecia areata. The sequencing template was cDNA reverse transcribed from extracted RNA. TCRdb's copy holds only in-frame clones and misses some; the assay was immunoSEQ multiplex PCR. The repertoire holds around 150,000 clones, with about two thirds as singletons. Treatment denoted: oral pan-JAK inhibitor, 5-10 mg twice daily. The material was CD4+ T cells sorted from blood, obtained at week 4, from a patient treated with tofacitinib. These receptors were collected from a human donor with alopecia areata.

As regards this clone: The junction departs from the called germline gene at one end, perhaps through a read error. The chain has TRBV7-7 and TRBJ2-1; 7 nucleotides align to TRBD1. This CDR3 has 16 amino acids. From germline, CDR1 is SSHAT and CDR2 FNYEAQ (reference sequence). As DNA, the CDR3 is TGTGCTAGCAGCCCAATAACAGGGGACCCCTACAATGAGCAGTTCTTC. Amino acid sequence: CASSPITGDPYNEQFF. Drawing the rest from reference TRBV7-7 and TRBJ2-1, the complete variable domain is GAGVSQSPRYKVTKRGQDVTLRCDPISSHATLYWYQQALGQGPEFLTYFNYEAQPDKSGLPSDRFSAERPEGSISTLTIQRTEQRDSAMYRCASSPITGDPYNEQFFGPGTRLTVL.

The rearrangement joins TRBV5-1 to TRBJ2-1; 11 nucleotides match TRBD2. Looked up from germline, CDR1 is SGHRS and CDR2 is YFSETQ. The length of the CDR3 is 15 residues. Trimming took 4 bases from V and 4 from J; bases not matched to a gene: 4. The CDR3 loop reads CASSLLAGDYNEQFF. The DNA of the CDR3 is TGCGCCAGCAGCCTACTAGCGGGGGATTACAATGAGCAGTTCTTC. The full variable domain, completed using reference TRBV5-1 and TRBJ2-1, is KAGVTQTPRYLIKTRGQQVTLSCSPISGHRSVSWYQQTPGQGLQFLFEYFSETQRNKGNFPGRFSGRQFSNSRSEMNVSTLELGDSALYLCASSLLAGDYNEQFFGPGTRLTVL.

The chain has TRBV29-1 and TRBJ2-3; no firm D call. Trimming removed 7 bases from V and 0 bases from J, with 14 bases in between. Germline V CDR1 and CDR2: SQVTM, ANQGSEA. The CDR3 is 14 amino acids. CDR3 loop: CSANGRFSTDTQYF. The CDR3 bases are TGCAGCGCCAACGGACGGTTTAGCACAGATACGCAGTATTTT.

The gene calls are TRBV27 and TRBJ2-1; D may correspond to TRBD1 or TRBD2 (5 bases each). The CDR3 length is 15 residues. Germline V lookup: CDR1 MNHEY, CDR2 SMNVEV (reference sequence). V gave up 4 bases and J gave up 4 bases, with 14 bases separating them. CDR3 in DNA: TGTGCCAGCAGTTCCCCGAACGGGGCTTACAATGAGCAGTTCTTC. Encoded protein: CASSSPNGAYNEQFF.

The chain combines TRBV6-5 with TRBJ1-1; possibly TRBD1 for D (6 bases). This CDR3 spans 14 amino acids. The germline V and J ends were trimmed by 4 bases and 3 bases, with 12 bases remaining between them. CDR1 MNHEY and CDR2 SVGAGI come from the germline V gene. CDR3 nucleotides: TGTGCCAGCAGTTTGCTCACAGGGTACACTGAAGCTTTCTTT. It is translated as CASSLLTGYTEAFF.